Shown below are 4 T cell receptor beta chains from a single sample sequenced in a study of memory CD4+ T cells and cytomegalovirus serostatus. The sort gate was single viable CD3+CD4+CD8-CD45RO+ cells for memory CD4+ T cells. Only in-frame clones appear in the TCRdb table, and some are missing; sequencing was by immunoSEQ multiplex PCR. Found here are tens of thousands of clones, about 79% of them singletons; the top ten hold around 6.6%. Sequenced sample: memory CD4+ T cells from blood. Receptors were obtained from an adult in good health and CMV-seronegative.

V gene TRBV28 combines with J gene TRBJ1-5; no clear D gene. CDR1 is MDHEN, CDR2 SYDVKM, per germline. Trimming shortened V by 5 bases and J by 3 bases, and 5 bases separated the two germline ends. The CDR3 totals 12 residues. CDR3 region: CASSPINQPQHF. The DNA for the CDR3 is TGTGCCAGCAGTCCAATCAATCAGCCCCAGCATTTT. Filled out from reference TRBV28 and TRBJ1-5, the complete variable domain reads DVKVTQSSRYLVKRTGEKVFLECVQDMDHENMFWYRQDPGLGLRLIYFSYDVKMKEKGDIPEGYSVSREKKERFSLILESASTNQTSMYLCASSPINQPQHFGDGTRLSIL.

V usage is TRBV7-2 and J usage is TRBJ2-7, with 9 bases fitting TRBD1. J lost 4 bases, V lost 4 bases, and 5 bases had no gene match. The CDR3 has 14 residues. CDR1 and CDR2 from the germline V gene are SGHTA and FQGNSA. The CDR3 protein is CASSYRTGDYEQYF. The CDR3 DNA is TGTGCCAGCAGCTACCGGACAGGGGATTACGAGCAGTACTTC.

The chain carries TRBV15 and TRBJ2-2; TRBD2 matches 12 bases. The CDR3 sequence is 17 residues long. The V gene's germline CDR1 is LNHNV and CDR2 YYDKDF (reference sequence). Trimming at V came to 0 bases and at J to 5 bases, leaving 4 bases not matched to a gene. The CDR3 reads CATSRDLTSGSTGELFF. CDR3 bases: TGTGCCACCAGCAGAGATTTGACTAGCGGGAGTACCGGGGAGCTGTTTTTT.

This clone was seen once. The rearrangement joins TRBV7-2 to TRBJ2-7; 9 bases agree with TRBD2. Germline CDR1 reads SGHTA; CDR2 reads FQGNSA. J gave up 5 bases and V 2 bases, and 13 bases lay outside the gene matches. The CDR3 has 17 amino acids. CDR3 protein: CASSLKWAGGEVDEQYF. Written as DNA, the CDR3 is TGTGCCAGCAGCTTAAAGTGGGCGGGAGGGGAGGTAGACGAGCAGTACTTC.